The sequence of this T cell receptor (beta chain) was determined in a study of control samples from healthy donors and cancer patients. Clones were read by immunoSEQ multiplex PCR, and TCRdb kept only the in-frame ones, dropping some. Among 120,000 or so clones, roughly 91% were seen once, and the ten largest hold over 1.5%. Germline V lookup: CDR1 SGHNT, CDR2 YYREEE (reference sequence). This CDR3 has 16 residues. J lost 0 bases, V lost 4 bases, and 9 bases had no gene match. Sequencing input: PBMCs. This receptor was obtained from a man in his forties or fifties with head and neck cancer. The rearrangement links TRBV5-4 to TRBJ1-1; 7 nucleotides line up with TRBD1. The CDR3 DNA reads as TGTGCCAGCAGCAATCGACAGGGACCAATGAACACTGAAGCTTTCTTT. Amino acids: CASSNRQGPMNTEAFF.